This entry lists 21 T cell receptor beta chains sequenced from one sample in a study of CD8+CD57+ T cells in acquired aplastic anemia. The use of genomic DNA as template underpinned the TCR beta VDJ and CDR3 profiling. MiXCR was run by TCRdb on the reads, yielding one entry per CDR3 protein. Among some 140,000 distinct CDR3 sequences listed, just over 50% were seen once. Flow cytometry had shown expanded CD8+CD57+ cells in the patients chosen for sequencing. The sample taken for sequencing was sorted CD4+, CD8+, or CD8+CD57+ T cells (not recorded which) from PBMCs. The receptors here all came from a human donor with aplastic anemia.

This clonotype came up a few times. CDR3 protein: CATSDPTGTGGYEQYF. The CDR3 coding sequence is TGTGCCACCAGTGATCCGACCGGGACAGGGGGCTACGAGCAGTACTTC. This chain joins TRBV24-1 and TRBJ2-7, with 11 bases matching TRBD1. CDR3 size: 16 residues. Losses at the gene ends were 3 bases for V and 3 bases for J; bases not matched to a gene: 6. Germline assignment: CDR1 KGHDR and CDR2 SFDVKD.

The chain combines TRBV20-1 with TRBJ2-1; possibly TRBD2 for D (5 bases). The germline gives CDR1 DFQATT, CDR2 SNEGSKA (reference sequence). Trimming left V 1 base short and J 4 bases short, with 11 bases between. This CDR3 has 14 amino acids. CDR3 region: CSARGLNIYNEQFF. The CDR3 nucleotides read TGCAGTGCTAGAGGACTAAACATTTACAATGAGCAGTTCTTC.

This clonotype was detected many times. The chain is built from TRBV9 and TRBJ2-2; 7 bases are shared with TRBD2. The CDR3 is 14 residues long. Trimming removed 4 bases from V and 3 bases from J; junction bases left unmatched: 3. In germline, CDR1 is SGDLS, CDR2 YYNGEE. The CDR3 nucleotides read TGTGCCAGCAGCTCAGCGGGGTACACCGGGGAGCTGTTTTTT. Protein product: CASSSAGYTGELFF. The full variable domain, with the rest looked up from reference TRBV9 and TRBJ2-2, is DSGVTQTPKHLITATGQRVTLRCSPRSGDLSVYWYQQSLDQGLQFLIQYYNGEERAKGNILERFSAQQFPDLHSELNLSSLELGDSALYFCASSSAGYTGELFFGEGSRLTVL.

This rearrangement joins TRBV12-3 or TRBV12-4 to TRBJ2-3, with a tentative D call TRBD1 (5 bases). V was pared by 5 bases and J by 2 bases, with 11 bases between. This CDR3 is 14 amino acids long. The CDR3 reads CASSPDRYTDTQYF. In nucleotides, the CDR3 is TGTGCCAGCAGTCCCGACAGATACACAGATACGCAGTATTTT.

This clonotype has ten or more counts. This sequence joins TRBV2 and TRBJ1-5; TRBD1 might be the D (6 bases). Germline V CDR1 and CDR2: SNHLY, FYNNEI. CDR3 size: 17 residues. Trimming took off 4 bases at V and 0 bases at J, with 16 bases between the two ends. In DNA, the CDR3 is TGTGCCAGCAGTGCAGGACAGATTGGGGATAGCAATCAGCCCCAGCATTTT. Its protein product is CASSAGQIGDSNQPQHF.

This chain uses TRBV20-1 with TRBJ2-1; TRBD2 aligns across 9 bases. From germline, CDR1 is DFQATT and CDR2 SNEGSKA (reference sequence). CDR3 size: 15 residues. V was clipped by 0 bases and J by 8 bases; unmatched bases: 8. The CDR3 region is CSARDQGSGSHEQFF. The CDR3 DNA sequence: TGCAGTGCTAGAGATCAAGGTAGCGGGAGCCATGAGCAGTTCTTC.

This clonotype was observed many times. The chain uses TRBV12-3 or TRBV12-4 and TRBJ1-2; D might be TRBD1 (6 bases). V was shortened by 8 bases and J by 2 bases, with 18 bases between the two germline ends. The CDR3 has 15 amino acids. The chain's CDR3 is CASATSEGHNYGYTF. DNA of the CDR3: TGTGCCAGCGCTACTTCCGAGGGACACAACTATGGCTACACCTTC.

This sequence joins TRBV19 and TRBJ2-5; TRBD2 aligns across 8 bases. Per the germline V gene, CDR1 is LNHDA and CDR2 is SQIVND (reference sequence). The CDR3 is 15 amino acids. Trimming at V came to 5 bases and at J to 1 base, leaving 6 bases not matched to a gene. CDR3 bases: TGTGCCAGTAGTCGCACGGGGGGGCCCCAAGAGACCCAGTACTTC. Translation: CASSRTGGPQETQYF.

A remark on this clonotype: A much larger clone differs from this one at a single base, so this may be a read error. The chain uses TRBV12-3 or TRBV12-4 and TRBJ1-1; D gene unclear. This CDR3 is 15 amino acids long. V lost 0 bases and J lost 3, with 11 bases in between. DNA for the CDR3: TGTGCCAGCAGTTTAGCGCACATGGGCTACACTGAAGCTTTCTTT. Its protein product is CASSLAHMGYTEAFF.

The gene calls are TRBV10-2 and TRBJ1-3, with a tentative D call TRBD1 (5 bases). Germline CDR1 is WSHSY and CDR2 is SAAADI. Deletions cut 7 bases from V and 2 bases from J, with 9 bases between. The CDR3 length is 13 residues. This chain's CDR3 is CASIGAPGNTIYF. The CDR3 DNA follows: TGCGCCAGCATTGGGGCGCCTGGAAACACCATATATTTT.

This clonotype was found once. J is TRBJ2-5 and V is TRBV6-5; tentatively, D is TRBD2 (7 bases). This CDR3 comprises 15 residues. Looked up from germline, CDR1 is MNHEY and CDR2 is SVGAGI. With 0 bases removed from V and 5 bases from J, the gap between germline ends came to 13 bases. CDR3 region: CASSYSGGAWETQYF. The CDR3 coding sequence is TGTGCCAGCAGTTACTCGGGGGGGGCTTGGGAGACCCAGTACTTC.

CDR3: CAISEWDATSYEQYF. The CDR3 DNA is TGTGCCATCAGTGAGTGGGACGCTACCTCCTACGAGCAGTACTTC. The J gene is TRBJ2-7, the V gene TRBV10-3; D tentatively fits TRBD1 or TRBD2 (5 bases each). This CDR3 is 15 amino acids long. The germline V gene encodes CDR1 ENHRY and CDR2 SYGVKD. V gave up 1 base and J gave up 0 bases, with 10 bases separating them.

The genes are TRBV11-2 and TRBJ1-4; a weak D match, TRBD1 (5 bases). V lost 1 base and J lost 6, with 24 bases in between. This CDR3 region has 19 residues. Germline V lookup: CDR1 SGHAT, CDR2 FQNNGV. The CDR3 DNA reads TGTGCCAGCAGCTTAGGACGCTTGGGACGAGGTTTTTGGGATGAAAAACTGTTTTTT. This codes for CASSLGRLGRGFWDEKLFF.

This clonotype was counted many times. This rearrangement joins TRBV9 to TRBJ1-4; TRBD1 agrees at 10 bases. The CDR3 consists of 15 residues. Germline V CDR1 and CDR2: SGDLS, YYNGEE. V lost 3 bases, J lost 5 bases, and 4 bases stayed unmatched. CDR3: CASSGGGQGNEKLFF. CDR3 nucleotides: TGTGCCAGCAGCGGGGGGGGACAGGGGAATGAAAAACTGTTTTTT.

The sample holds many counts of this clonotype. This chain joins TRBV25-1 and TRBJ2-1; TRBD1 matches 7 bases. This CDR3 is 17 amino acids long. V shed 1 base and J 7 bases; nucleotides not matched to a gene: 13. Germline V gives CDR1 MGHDK, CDR2 SYGVNS. The CDR3: CASSESQGVETLNEQFF. CDR3 nucleotides: TGTGCCAGCAGTGAATCTCAGGGGGTAGAAACGTTAAATGAGCAGTTCTTC.

The chain joins TRBV20-1 to TRBJ1-1; D remains unclear. The germline gives CDR1 DFQATT, CDR2 SNEGSKA (reference sequence). The CDR3 runs to 13 residues. Trimming took 4 bases from V and 0 from J, leaving 9 bases between them. This chain's CDR3 is CSATRDMNTEAFF. CDR3 nucleotides: TGCAGTGCTACCCGGGATATGAACACTGAAGCTTTCTTT.

A remark on this clonotype: It may be a read error: a sequence one base away is much more abundant. The chain is built from TRBV12-3 or TRBV12-4 and TRBJ2-2, with TRBD1 as a possible D gene (6 bases). This CDR3 has 10 residues. V lost 8 bases, J lost 13 bases, and 11 bases lay in between. CDR3 coding DNA: TGTGCCAGCGGGACATCGGGGCTGTTTTTT. Protein: CASGTSGLFF.

This clonotype has more than one count but fewer than ten. V gene TRBV7-8 combines with J gene TRBJ2-5; TRBD1 matches at 7 bases. CDR1 is SGHVS and CDR2 is FQNEAQ in the germline V gene. The CDR3 sequence is 13 residues long. V was clipped by 6 bases and J by 5 bases; unmatched bases: 6. CDR3 in DNA: TGTGCCAGCAGTGACAGGGTTGGGGAGACCCAGTACTTC. Protein sequence: CASSDRVGETQYF.

This clonotype was observed many times. The genes are TRBV12-3 or TRBV12-4 and TRBJ1-3; D is unclear. This CDR3 is built from 15 residues. Trimming took off 0 bases at V and 4 bases at J, with 10 bases between the two ends. CDR3 in amino acids: CASSLATGLGNTIYF. The CDR3, as DNA: TGTGCCAGCAGTTTAGCGACGGGTCTAGGAAACACCATATATTTT.

This clonotype was counted once. One base away lies a much larger clone, so this may be a sequencing read error. The V gene is TRBV9, the J gene TRBJ2-7; D is perhaps TRBD1 (5 bases). Germline V gives CDR1 SGDLS, CDR2 YYNGEE. CDR3 length: 15 amino acids. Trimming pared 4 bases from V and 7 bases from J, leaving 21 bases between. CDR3 bases: TGTGCCAGCAGCTCCGATACAGGAGCCTACAATGAGCAGTACTTC. Translating it yields CASSSDTGAYNEQYF.

The chain is built from TRBV20-1 and TRBJ1-5; maybe TRBD1 (5 bases). CDR3 length: 15 amino acids. Germline assignment: CDR1 DFQATT and CDR2 SNEGSKA (reference sequence). V shed 1 base and J shed 1 base, with 11 bases lying between them. CDR3 in DNA: TGCAGTGCTAGAGTAGGAGGGGCAAGCAATCAGCCCCAGCATTTT. This gives the protein CSARVGGASNQPQHF.